One sample yielded the 25 T cell receptor beta chains listed below, sequenced in a study of shared clonotypes between healthy human individuals. Selected positively for CCR7 and CD45RO-negative, naive CD8 cells excluded terminally differentiated effector memory CD45RA+ cells. Sequencing used immunoSEQ multiplex PCR; TCRdb keeps in-frame clones, though not all of them. The sample contains around 2,000,000 clones, about 95% of which appear only once. The sequencing input was naive CD8+ T cells sorted from blood. These receptors all stem from a young man in good health.

The V gene is TRBV6-1, the J gene TRBJ1-3, with a tentative D call TRBD1 (5 bases). V lost 5 bases and J 2 bases, leaving 13 bases between the germline ends. CDR3 size: 15 residues. Germline V lookup: CDR1 MNHNS, CDR2 SASEGT. CDR3 bases: TGTGCCAGCAGTCCTGATGGGACCACTGGAAACACCATATATTTT. Residues: CASSPDGTTGNTIYF.

V usage is TRBV9 and J usage is TRBJ1-1; no clear D gene. Germline assignment: CDR1 SGDLS and CDR2 YYNGEE. Trimming pared 0 bases from V and 1 base from J, leaving 7 bases between. The CDR3 contains 14 residues. The CDR3 bases are TGTGCCAGCAGCGTAGCGGATACGAACACTGAAGCTTTCTTT. Translating gives CASSVADTNTEAFF. Based on the CDR3 plus reference TRBV9 and TRBJ1-1, the full variable domain is DSGVTQTPKHLITATGQRVTLRCSPRSGDLSVYWYQQSLDQGLQFLIQYYNGEERAKGNILERFSAQQFPDLHSELNLSSLELGDSALYFCASSVADTNTEAFFGQGTRLTVV.

V is TRBV29-1 and J is TRBJ2-7, with D perhaps being TRBD1 or TRBD2 (5 bases each). Germline V gene lookup returns CDR1 SQVTM and CDR2 ANQGSEA. This CDR3 has 14 residues. The V and J ends lost 4 bases and 0 bases respectively, with 13 bases between them. CDR3 DNA: TGCAGCGTTGTAGGGGACCCACACTCCTACGAGCAGTACTTC. Translated: CSVVGDPHSYEQYF.

The chain carries TRBV4-1 and TRBJ1-5; TRBD1 aligns across 8 bases. CDR3 size: 15 residues. V shed 4 bases and J 5 bases; nucleotides not matched to a gene: 7. Germline CDR1 and CDR2: MGHRA and YSYEKL. CDR3 DNA sequence: TGCGCCAGCAGCCCACAGGACAGGGTCGATCAGCCCCAGCATTTT. It is translated as CASSPQDRVDQPQHF.

This chain joins TRBV7-9 and TRBJ2-3; D not certain. The length of the CDR3 is 15 residues. Per the germline V gene, CDR1 is SEHNR and CDR2 is FQNEAQ (reference sequence). Trimming took off 1 base at V and 4 bases at J, with 12 bases between the two ends. The chain's CDR3 is CASSLGPQGADTQYF. Here the CDR3 DNA reads TGTGCCAGCAGCTTAGGACCCCAAGGAGCAGATACGCAGTATTTT. The variable domain in full, with the rest retrieved from reference TRBV7-9 and TRBJ2-3, is DTGVSQNPRHKITKRGQNVTFRCDPISEHNRLYWYRQTLGQGPEFLTYFQNEAQLEKSRLLSDRFSAERPKGSFSTLEIQRTEQGDSAMYLCASSLGPQGADTQYFGPGTRLTVL.

This rearrangement joins TRBV5-6 to TRBJ2-5, with TRBD2 matching over 13 bases. The CDR3 consists of 15 residues. V gave up 4 bases and J gave up 2 bases; unmatched junction bases: 2. Looked up from germline, CDR1 is SGHDT and CDR2 is YYEEEE. CDR3 DNA sequence: TGTGCCAGCAGCGGGGGACTAGCGGGACAAGAGACCCAGTACTTC. This gives the protein CASSGGLAGQETQYF.

The rearrangement uses TRBV2 and TRBJ2-2, with D possibly matching TRBD1 (6 bases). CDR3 length: 15 residues. Trimming left V 6 bases short and J 0 bases short, with 11 bases between. Germline V gene data show CDR1 as SNHLY and CDR2 as FYNNEI. CDR3: CASRSGTTNTGELFF. In nucleotides, the CDR3 is TGTGCCAGCAGGTCCGGGACAACGAACACCGGGGAGCTGTTTTTT.

A note on this clone: Other DNA sequences from this sample encode an identical CDR3 as well. The chain combines TRBV28 with TRBJ2-7; D unresolved. The V end was cut by 2 bases, the J end by 2 bases, with 4 bases between. The CDR3 sequence is 12 residues long. In germline, CDR1 is MDHEN, CDR2 SYDVKM. The CDR3 sequence: CASSLGTYEQYF. The CDR3 DNA reads as TGTGCCAGCAGTTTAGGGACCTACGAGCAGTACTTC.

V is TRBV14 and J is TRBJ2-2, with unresolved D. Germline-derived CDR1 and CDR2 are SGHDN and FVKESK. Trimming pared 1 base from V and 3 bases from J, leaving 6 bases between. The CDR3 contains 14 residues. This CDR3 is CASSQGPYTGELFF. The CDR3 DNA reads TGTGCCAGCAGCCAAGGGCCCTACACCGGGGAGCTGTTTTTT.

This chain joins TRBV6-5 and TRBJ2-7, with D perhaps matching TRBD2 (7 bases). Trimming left V 5 bases short and J 5 bases short, with 13 bases between. The CDR3 runs 13 residues. CDR1 and CDR2 from the germline V gene are MNHEY and SVGAGI. The CDR3 DNA is TGTGCCAGCAGTGGGGGGGGCAGGGACGAGCAGTACTTC. This translates into CASSGGGRDEQYF.

This chain links TRBV4-3 with TRBJ1-5; D is uncertain. CDR1 LGHNA and CDR2 YSLEER come from the germline V gene. V lost 0 bases, J lost 4 bases, and 10 bases lay in between. CDR3 length: 15 amino acids. CDR3 residues: CASSQESLGNQPQHF. In DNA form, the CDR3 reads TGCGCCAGCAGCCAAGAGTCTCTGGGGAATCAGCCCCAGCATTTT.

This chain joins TRBV2 and TRBJ2-1; 8 positions match TRBD1. The V segment lost 6 bases and the J segment 8 bases; nucleotides outside the gene matches: 3. The germline CDR1 and CDR2 sequences are SNHLY and FYNNEI. The CDR3 spans 12 residues. The CDR3 bases are TGTGCCAGCAGGGACAGGGCCGATGAGCAGTTCTTC. Translation gives CASRDRADEQFF.

The chain couples TRBV6-1 to TRBJ2-5; 9 positions match TRBD2. CDR3 length: 15 residues. Germline V gives CDR1 MNHNS, CDR2 SASEGT. V shed 3 bases, J shed 4 bases, and the junction held 6 bases outside the gene matches. CDR3 sequence reads: CASSEGTSFGETQYF. CDR3 coding DNA: TGTGCCAGCAGTGAGGGGACTAGCTTTGGAGAGACCCAGTACTTC.

This rearrangement joins TRBV13 to TRBJ1-4, with a possible D match to TRBD1 (6 bases). CDR1 PRHDT and CDR2 FYEKMQ come from the germline V gene (reference sequence). Trimming left V 2 bases short and J 6 bases short, with 10 bases between. CDR3 length: 14 residues. This chain's CDR3 is CASSLQGSYEKLFF. The CDR3 nucleotides read TGTGCCAGCAGCTTACAGGGGAGTTATGAAAAACTGTTTTTT.

The J gene is TRBJ1-2, the V gene TRBV9, with D perhaps TRBD1 (6 bases). From germline, CDR1 is SGDLS and CDR2 YYNGEE. V lost 4 bases and J lost 6, with 16 bases in between. The CDR3 sequence is 14 residues long. CDR3 region: CASSSPGGGNGYTF. The DNA of the CDR3 is TGTGCCAGCAGCTCCCCGGGGGGGGGCAATGGCTACACCTTC. Full variable domain (outside the CDR3, taken from reference TRBV9 and TRBJ1-2): DSGVTQTPKHLITATGQRVTLRCSPRSGDLSVYWYQQSLDQGLQFLIQYYNGEERAKGNILERFSAQQFPDLHSELNLSSLELGDSALYFCASSSPGGGNGYTFGSGTRLTVV.

The chain carries TRBV7-9 and TRBJ1-3; possible D gene TRBD1, 6 bases. The V end lost 4 bases, the J end lost 2 bases, and 12 bases lay between the germline ends. The germline V gene encodes CDR1 SEHNR and CDR2 FQNEAQ (reference sequence). This CDR3 comprises 15 residues. CDR3 region: CASSSTTGPGNTIYF. CDR3 coding DNA: TGTGCCAGCAGCTCCACCACAGGGCCTGGAAACACCATATATTTT.

The chain has TRBV7-9 and TRBJ2-3, with 13 bases fitting TRBD2. Germline CDR1 is SEHNR and CDR2 is FQNEAQ (reference sequence). V was pared by 5 bases and J by 3 bases, with 8 bases of the junction left unmatched. The CDR3 is 17 residues long. For the CDR3, the DNA is TGTGCCAGCAGCCAAAGGACTAGCGGGGGTGGTACAGATACGCAGTATTTT. Translated: CASSQRTSGGGTDTQYF.

In this sample, this clone turned up once. The chain couples TRBV5-1 to TRBJ2-7, with D tentatively TRBD2 (6 bases). Germline V lookup: CDR1 SGHRS, CDR2 YFSETQ. CDR3 length: 16 residues. The germline V and J ends were trimmed by 0 bases and 7 bases, with 20 bases remaining between them. The CDR3 DNA sequence: TGCGCCAGCAGCTTGGAAAACCGGTGGGTTGGGGGGGAGCAGTACTTC. Translated: CASSLENRWVGGEQYF.

The chain carries TRBV9 and TRBJ2-7; TRBD2 matches 8 bases. Trimming took 3 bases from V and 0 from J; bases not matched to a gene: 5. The CDR3 loop spans 15 amino acids. Germline lookup yields CDR1 SGDLS and CDR2 YYNGEE. The CDR3 region is CASSASGSLSYEQYF. CDR3 sequence (DNA): TGTGCCAGCAGCGCTAGCGGGTCGCTCTCCTACGAGCAGTACTTC.

V usage is TRBV10-3 and J usage is TRBJ1-1; 9 positions match TRBD1. Germline lookup yields CDR1 ENHRY and CDR2 SYGVKD. V dropped 3 bases and J dropped 5; count of bases not matched to a gene: 7. The CDR3 sequence is 15 residues long. The CDR3 DNA is TGTGCCATCAGTGACCAGGACAGGGGAAGGACTGAAGCTTTCTTT. It encodes CAISDQDRGRTEAFF.

The chain joins TRBV6-5 to TRBJ1-2; a weak D match, TRBD1 (5 bases). Trimming removed 4 bases at V and 3 bases at J, with 15 bases between. This CDR3 region has 15 residues. CDR1 and CDR2 from the germline V gene are MNHEY and SVGAGI. The CDR3 DNA sequence: TGTGCCAGCAGTTCCCAGTGGGGGTATGACTATGGCTACACCTTC. This encodes CASSSQWGYDYGYTF.

The chain carries TRBV14 and TRBJ2-3; no firm D call. Trimming pared 1 base from V and 6 bases from J, leaving 8 bases between. This CDR3 is 13 amino acids long. CDR1 and CDR2 from the germline V gene are SGHDN and FVKESK. The DNA of the CDR3 is TGTGCCAGCAGCCAAGGGCCCGCGGATACGCAGTATTTT. This gives the protein CASSQGPADTQYF.

CDR3: CASSPGSAGPYEQYF. The DNA of the CDR3 is TGTGCCAGCAGTCCCGGGAGTGCTGGGCCCTACGAGCAGTACTTC. V gene TRBV27 combines with J gene TRBJ2-7, with TRBD2 as a possible D gene (6 bases). Germline loops: CDR1 MNHEY, CDR2 SMNVEV (reference sequence). The CDR3 is 15 residues long. The V and J ends lost 5 bases and 2 bases respectively, with 16 bases between them.

The rearrangement links TRBV6-5 to TRBJ2-1, with D possibly being TRBD1 or TRBD2 (6 bases each). This CDR3 comprises 14 residues. Trimming stripped 0 bases from V and 9 bases from J, with 12 bases between. Germline CDR1 and CDR2: MNHEY and SVGAGI. The CDR3 reads CASSYSAGGREQFF. The CDR3 DNA follows: TGTGCCAGCAGTTACTCCGCCGGGGGCCGTGAGCAGTTCTTC.

CDR3 coding DNA: TGCGCCAGCAGCCAAGATGGACAGGCAAGCTCCTACAATGAGCAGTTCTTC. It encodes CASSQDGQASSYNEQFF. The J gene is TRBJ2-1, the V gene TRBV4-3; 7 bases fit TRBD1. V dropped 0 bases and J dropped 0; count of bases not matched to a gene: 5. Germline CDR1 and CDR2: LGHNA and YSLEER. CDR3 length equals 17 residues.